This T cell receptor beta chain is drawn from a study of T cell repertoires in cytomegalovirus infection (dated by TCRdb to between 2018 and 2021). As for the study more broadly: Alongside well-studied HLA-B-restricted epitopes, the peptide stimulations were aimed at recently identified HLA-C-restricted CMV epitopes, whose presentation resists viral immunomodulation. Donor HLA type was relevant to the analysis, as public TCR beta signatures indicated carriage of CMV infection together with the matching HLA type.

Taken from cysteine to phenylalanine, the CDR3 has 17 residues. The kept DNA is CDR3 alone, 51 bases in frame from the first base. The germline V gene encodes CDR1 SGHVS and CDR2 FQNEAQ. V loses 3 bases, J loses 2 bases, and the germline ends lie 18 bases apart. The treatment or condition label, read with the paper, signifies: in vitro stimulation with specific CMV peptide epitopes to enrich CMV-specific T cells. Instrument on record: Illumina HiSeq 1500. TCRdb reanalyzed the raw reads on its own, using fastp at Q25 for trimming and MiXCR for clone calling, and kept in-frame beta chains. Here each entry gathers all rows of one CDR3 protein and keeps the most common genes and DNA. This sample has roughly 180,000 distinct CDR3 sequences in its table, and 20% to 25% of those were observed once. Jointly, the top ten make up roughly 25% of the sample. This clonotype was recorded a few times. Its recognized antigen is unknown. The record has no base qualities; no much larger clone is one base away.

Points the paper makes about the study in general: Carriers of CMV infection plus the relevant HLA type were discriminated by the cumulative frequency of public TCR beta family members in the study cohort and in an independent roughly 320-donor cohort. The ex vivo response was dominated by HLA-C-restricted CMV-specific TCR beta clonotypes, which also provided the single most frequent clonotype in two of eight donors.

The specimen was CD8+ T cells from cultured PBMCs, collected from culture after CMV antigen stimulation. The rearranged chain carries TRBV7-8 and TRBJ2-3; the D segment may tentatively be TRBD1 or TRBD2, each giving 5 matched bases. The sequence was collected from a human donor in good health (CMV status not recorded). Some clones in this sample may be carry-over from other donors' samples. The DNA reads TGTGCCAGCAGCTTGAACCCCGGGACGCTATACACAGATACGCAGTATTTT. Translated, it gives CASSLNPGTLYTDTQYF.